One sample yielded the 30 T cell receptor beta chains listed below, sequenced in a study of shared clonotypes between healthy human individuals. The assay was immunoSEQ multiplex PCR, and TCRdb's table has in-frame clones only and misses some. The sample yields roughly 590,000 clones, just under 97% seen once. Terminally differentiated effector memory CD45RA+ cells were left out of the naive CD8 fraction, which was CD45RO-negative and positively selected for CCR7. Sequences were obtained from naive CD8+ T cells sorted from blood. The receptors were sampled from a woman in her thirties in good health.

J is TRBJ2-7 and V is TRBV18; D is unclear. This CDR3 has 12 residues. Germline-derived CDR1 and CDR2 are KGHSH and LQKENI. Deletions cut 4 bases from V and 3 bases from J, with 7 bases between. The CDR3 sequence: CASSQDGYEQYF. CDR3 bases: TGTGCCAGCTCACAGGACGGCTACGAGCAGTACTTC.

The chain combines TRBV29-1 with TRBJ1-2; D remains unclear. V lost 0 bases to trimming and J lost 6 bases, with 17 bases between them. This CDR3 is built from 15 residues. In germline, CDR1 is SQVTM, CDR2 ANQGSEA. The CDR3 nucleotides are TGCAGCGTTGAAGATGATTTTTCTTGGCAGGATGGCTACACCTTC. Its translation is CSVEDDFSWQDGYTF.

In its sample, this clone was seen once. V usage is TRBV13 and J usage is TRBJ2-5; 11 positions match TRBD2. Judging by the DNA end, TRBJ2-7 fits better; the J call may be wrong. Germline V lookup: CDR1 PRHDT, CDR2 FYEKMQ (reference sequence). This CDR3 is built from 14 residues. The CDR3 here is CASGTSGSVYEQYF. As DNA, the CDR3 is TGTGCCAGCGGAACTAGCGGGAGTGTCTACGAGCAGTACTTC.

This sequence joins TRBV13 and TRBJ1-2; maybe TRBD1 (6 bases). Germline V lookup: CDR1 PRHDT, CDR2 FYEKMQ (reference sequence). The CDR3 sequence is 12 residues long. Trimming shortened V by 6 bases and J by 8 bases, and 13 bases separated the two germline ends. The CDR3 DNA sequence: TGTGCCAGCAGGCTAGGGGGTGAGGGCTACACCTTC. Protein product: CASRLGGEGYTF.

The rearrangement joins TRBV7-4 to TRBJ1-5; 8 nucleotides match TRBD1. The ends lost 5 bases at V and 7 bases at J; junction bases unmatched: 10. The CDR3 spans 15 residues. Germline CDR1 reads SGHVT; CDR2 reads SQSDAQ. The CDR3 is CASSPGQGSVQPQHF. CDR3 coding DNA: TGTGCCAGCAGCCCCGGACAGGGTTCGGTCCAGCCCCAGCATTTT.

The rearrangement joins TRBV7-9 to TRBJ2-7; tentatively, D is TRBD2 (5 bases). Trimming cost V 4 bases and J 3 bases, with 19 bases left between them. The CDR3 extends over 16 amino acids. Looked up from germline, CDR1 is SEHNR and CDR2 is FQNEAQ (reference sequence). CDR3 sequence reads: CASSSNTRPPLYEQYF. The CDR3 DNA follows: TGTGCCAGCAGCTCCAATACTAGGCCCCCCCTCTACGAGCAGTACTTC.

The rearrangement uses TRBV7-8 and TRBJ2-7; D possibly corresponds to TRBD1 (5 bases). This CDR3 contains 14 residues. V shed 1 base and J shed 4 bases, with 11 bases lying between them. From germline, CDR1 is SGHVS and CDR2 FQNEAQ. Here the CDR3 reads CASSLVGRAYEQYF. As DNA, the CDR3 is TGTGCCAGCAGCTTAGTGGGCAGGGCTTACGAGCAGTACTTC. Variable domain in full (rest from reference TRBV7-8 and TRBJ2-7): GAGVSQSPRYKVAKRGQDVALRCDPISGHVSLFWYQQALGQGPEFLTYFQNEAQLDKSGLPSDRFFAERPEGSVSTLKIQRTQQEDSAVYLCASSLVGRAYEQYFGPGTRLTVT.

This rearrangement joins TRBV2 to TRBJ1-6; D remains ambiguous. V gave up 4 bases and J gave up 7 bases, with 5 bases separating them. The germline CDR1 and CDR2 sequences are SNHLY and FYNNEI. The CDR3 extends over 12 amino acids. The CDR3 is CASSGRNSPLHF. The DNA of the CDR3 is TGTGCCAGCAGTGGAAGGAATTCACCCCTCCACTTT.

Only one count was recorded for this clone. The V call is TRBV27, the J call TRBJ2-1; the match to TRBD1 covers 7 bases. The CDR3 length is 16 residues. The J segment lost 4 bases and the V segment lost 7 bases, leaving 13 bases of the junction unmatched. The germline V gene encodes CDR1 MNHEY and CDR2 SMNVEV (reference sequence). The CDR3 region is CASTPEQGSDYNEQFF. CDR3 DNA sequence: TGTGCCAGCACCCCGGAACAGGGGTCCGATTACAATGAGCAGTTCTTC.

J is TRBJ1-3 and V is TRBV21-1. TRBV21-1 is termed a pseudogene. The CDR3 loop spans 19 amino acids. CDR3 sequence (DNA): TGTGCCAGCAGCAAACCACCGACACGACCTAGAAGCTCTGGAAACACCATATATTTT. Its translation is CASSKPPTRPRSSGNTIYF.

V and J are TRBV6-6 and TRBJ1-1; D unclear. Deletions cut 6 bases from V and 2 bases from J, with 10 bases between. The CDR3 extends over 13 amino acids. The germline V gene encodes CDR1 MNHNY and CDR2 SVGAGI (reference sequence). The CDR3 here is CASRIQANTEAFF. The CDR3 bases are TGTGCCAGCAGGATCCAGGCCAACACTGAAGCTTTCTTT.

The chain has TRBV5-1 and TRBJ2-1, with D perhaps assigned TRBD1 or TRBD2 (5 bases each). The V end was cut by 1 base, the J end by 2 bases, with 28 bases between. The CDR3 spans 21 residues. Germline CDR1 is SGHRS and CDR2 is YFSETQ. CDR3: CASSLLSVGTDGRSPYNEQFF. The CDR3 DNA follows: TGCGCCAGCAGCTTGTTGTCTGTCGGGACGGACGGAAGGAGTCCCTACAATGAGCAGTTCTTC.

CDR3 DNA: TGTGCCAGTAGTGCCGAGGAAGAGACCCAGTACTTC. Translating it yields CASSAEEETQYF. The V and J genes are TRBV19 and TRBJ2-5; D ambiguous. Trimming removed 5 bases at V and 3 bases at J, with 7 bases between. CDR3 length: 12 amino acids. CDR1 LNHDA and CDR2 SQIVND come from the germline V gene (reference sequence).

The genes are TRBV10-3 and TRBJ2-7; no clear D. V dropped 3 bases and J dropped 0 bases, with 9 bases sitting between them. From germline, CDR1 is ENHRY and CDR2 SYGVKD. The CDR3 has 14 residues. CDR3 in DNA: TGTGCCATCAGTGATGGGAAGCACTCCTACGAGCAGTACTTC. As protein: CAISDGKHSYEQYF.

V usage is TRBV27 and J usage is TRBJ2-1; D is unresolved. This CDR3 region has 14 residues. Germline V gene sequence: CDR1 MNHEY, CDR2 SMNVEV (reference sequence). Trimming removed 4 bases from V and 0 bases from J, with 7 bases in between. For the CDR3, the DNA is TGTGCCAGCAGTTGGCACAGCTCCTACAATGAGCAGTTCTTC. Translation gives CASSWHSSYNEQFF.

The chain is built from TRBV4-1 and TRBJ1-3, with D possibly matching TRBD1 (6 bases). Germline V gives CDR1 MGHRA, CDR2 YSYEKL. The CDR3 contains 15 residues. Deletions cut 4 bases from V and 1 base from J, with 11 bases between. This CDR3 reads CASSRGQSSGNTIYF. The CDR3 DNA reads as TGCGCCAGCAGCCGAGGACAGTCTTCTGGAAACACCATATATTTT.

The CDR3 DNA follows: TGTGCCAGCAGCCCAACTACAGGGGGCGCCTACAATGAGCAGTTCTTC. Translation: CASSPTTGGAYNEQFF. This sequence joins TRBV7-3 and TRBJ2-1, with 9 nucleotides matching TRBD1. Germline V gives CDR1 SGHTA, CDR2 FQGTGA. This CDR3 comprises 16 residues. J gave up 2 bases and V 5 bases, and 7 bases lay outside the gene matches.

A word on this clone: Other DNA sequences in the sample encode the same CDR3. The chain links TRBV27 to TRBJ2-2, with D uncertain. This CDR3 region has 13 residues. V lost 5 bases to trimming and J lost 0 bases, with 4 bases between them. Germline V gene data show CDR1 as MNHEY and CDR2 as SMNVEV (reference sequence). The CDR3 bases are TGTGCCAGCAGTCTAGCGAACACCGGGGAGCTGTTTTTT. Translated, it gives CASSLANTGELFF.

CDR3 protein: CASTRDSSYEQYF. The CDR3, as DNA: TGTGCCAGCACCAGGGACAGCTCCTACGAGCAGTACTTC. This chain joins TRBV28 and TRBJ2-7, with 7 positions matching TRBD1. The CDR3 runs 13 residues. CDR1 is MDHEN and CDR2 is SYDVKM in the germline V gene. J was trimmed by 0 bases and V by 7 bases; bases with no gene match: 3.

This clone was found a few times. This chain connects TRBV28 to TRBJ1-2; D unclear. This CDR3 region has 17 residues. The V gene lost 1 base and the J gene lost 2 bases, with 17 bases spanning the gap. Germline V gene data show CDR1 as MDHEN and CDR2 as SYDVKM. Here the CDR3 reads CASSLLNPGPANYGYTF. Here the CDR3 DNA reads TGTGCCAGCAGTTTATTAAATCCCGGACCTGCGAACTATGGCTACACCTTC.

The genes are TRBV5-6 and TRBJ2-3; 12 bases align to TRBD2. This CDR3 has 15 residues. CDR1 and CDR2 from the germline V gene are SGHDT and YYEEEE. The J segment lost 3 bases and the V segment lost 2 bases, leaving 1 base of the junction unmatched. For the CDR3, the DNA is TGTGCCAGCAGCTTCCTAGCGGGAGGGACAGATACGCAGTATTTT. Protein: CASSFLAGGTDTQYF.

CDR3 residues: CASSLDSLAGGGDSYEQYF. The CDR3 nucleotides read TGTGCCAGCAGCTTAGATTCACTAGCGGGAGGCGGGGATTCCTACGAGCAGTACTTC. The V and J genes are TRBV7-2 and TRBJ2-7, with 12 bases that match TRBD2. CDR3 size: 19 residues. V lost 1 base, J lost 1 base, and 11 bases stayed unmatched. Germline CDR1 and CDR2: SGHTA and FQGNSA.

The chain is built from TRBV28 and TRBJ1-3, with D uncertain. The CDR3 extends over 14 amino acids. Germline-derived CDR1 and CDR2 are MDHEN and SYDVKM. V was clipped by 5 bases and J by 4 bases, with 12 bases between them. The chain's CDR3 is CASSGPFPGNTIYF. The CDR3 nucleotides are TGTGCCAGCAGTGGACCCTTCCCCGGAAACACCATATATTTT. The complete variable domain, with remaining parts taken from reference TRBV28 and TRBJ1-3, reads DVKVTQSSRYLVKRTGEKVFLECVQDMDHENMFWYRQDPGLGLRLIYFSYDVKMKEKGDIPEGYSVSREKKERFSLILESASTNQTSMYLCASSGPFPGNTIYFGEGSWLTVV.

The chain carries TRBV28 and TRBJ1-5, with D unclear. The CDR3 extends over 15 amino acids. Germline V gene data show CDR1 as MDHEN and CDR2 as SYDVKM. Trimming took off 5 bases at V and 3 bases at J, with 14 bases between the two ends. The CDR3 DNA reads as TGTGCCAGCAGTCCACTCCCGGGTCCCAATCAGCCCCAGCATTTT. Amino acids: CASSPLPGPNQPQHF.

This clone was observed once. The genes are TRBV7-9 and TRBJ1-4, with 9 bases lining up with TRBD1. The CDR3 covers 17 residues. Germline V CDR1 and CDR2: SEHNR, FQNEAQ (reference sequence). V dropped 5 bases and J dropped 8; count of bases not matched to a gene: 15. The DNA of the CDR3 is TGTGCCAGCAGCGACCGGGACAGGGTTAGGATGGGCGAAAAACTGTTTTTT. Its translation is CASSDRDRVRMGEKLFF.

The genes are TRBV21-1 and TRBJ1-1; whether TRBD1, the table's D call, matches the DNA was not checked. TRBV21-1 is listed as a pseudogene. The CDR3 length is 12 residues. The CDR3 region has the DNA TGTGCCAGCAGCCCAGGGTCCCCTGAAGCTTTCTTT. Translating it yields CASSPGSPEAFF.

This clone was counted once. The CDR3 DNA follows: TGTGCCAGCAGGCGAGATAGCAATCAGCCCCAGCATTTT. The encoded protein is CASRRDSNQPQHF. The rearrangement links TRBV6-1 to TRBJ1-5, with unresolved D. CDR3 size: 13 residues. The germline V and J ends were trimmed by 6 bases and 0 bases, with 6 bases remaining between them. The germline gives CDR1 MNHNS, CDR2 SASEGT.

This chain uses TRBV19 with TRBJ1-1; possibly TRBD1 for D (6 bases). The CDR3 totals 15 residues. Trimming pared 4 bases from V and 3 bases from J, leaving 15 bases between. Germline V gene lookup returns CDR1 LNHDA and CDR2 SQIVND (reference sequence). The CDR3 spells CASSKLRTADTEAFF. The CDR3 DNA reads as TGTGCCAGTAGTAAATTAAGGACAGCTGACACTGAAGCTTTCTTT.

The chain employs TRBV6-5 and TRBJ1-3; D unresolved. The CDR3 covers 15 residues. The germline V gene has CDR1 MNHEY and CDR2 SVGAGI. V gave up 0 bases and J gave up 0 bases, with 6 bases separating them. The CDR3 protein is CASSYSVSSGNTIYF. The CDR3 DNA reads TGTGCCAGCAGTTACTCGGTATCCTCTGGAAACACCATATATTTT.

This clone was seen once. This chain links TRBV12-2 with TRBJ1-5; the table names TRBD1, a call not compared with the DNA. TRBV12-2 is tagged as a pseudogene. The CDR3 spans 15 residues. The CDR3 DNA follows: TGTGCAAGTCGCAGGGACAGGGGGCTGAATCAGCCCCAGCATTTT. It translates to CASRRDRGLNQPQHF.